The T cell receptor beta chain described here comes from a study of cytotoxic CD8 clonotypes in ibrutinib-treated CLL. Overall study context: In all, 10 to 11 patients were relapsed/refractory, about 15 were treatment-naive and roughly 18 were IGHV unmutated. Results showed roughly 25 partial and 2 complete responses; following median around 68 months, approximately 14 remained remitted, approximately 12 advanced.

This CDR3 has 12 residues. The V gene's germline CDR1 is MDHEN and CDR2 SYDVKM. Trimming took off 8 bases at V and 3 bases at J, with 11 bases between the two ends. Genomic DNA for TCR beta libraries, about 1.8 micrograms, came from cryopreserved PBMCs. Libraries were prepared by immunoSEQ multiplex PCR; TCRdb keeps only in-frame clonotypes and omits some of them. The sample records fewer than 400,000 clones, roughly two thirds being singletons. The sequenced sample was PBMCs, obtained after 36 months of ibrutinib treatment. The sequence was obtained from a human donor with chronic lymphocytic leukemia. The chain joins TRBV28 to TRBJ2-7, with D perhaps matching TRBD1 or TRBD2 (6 bases each). The CDR3 spells CASGGRLYEQYF. DNA for the CDR3: TGTGCCAGCGGGGGGCGGCTCTACGAGCAGTACTTC. The whole variable domain, remainder taken from reference TRBV28 and TRBJ2-7, is DVKVTQSSRYLVKRTGEKVFLECVQDMDHENMFWYRQDPGLGLRLIYFSYDVKMKEKGDIPEGYSVSREKKERFSLILESASTNQTSMYLCASGGRLYEQYFGPGTRLTVT.